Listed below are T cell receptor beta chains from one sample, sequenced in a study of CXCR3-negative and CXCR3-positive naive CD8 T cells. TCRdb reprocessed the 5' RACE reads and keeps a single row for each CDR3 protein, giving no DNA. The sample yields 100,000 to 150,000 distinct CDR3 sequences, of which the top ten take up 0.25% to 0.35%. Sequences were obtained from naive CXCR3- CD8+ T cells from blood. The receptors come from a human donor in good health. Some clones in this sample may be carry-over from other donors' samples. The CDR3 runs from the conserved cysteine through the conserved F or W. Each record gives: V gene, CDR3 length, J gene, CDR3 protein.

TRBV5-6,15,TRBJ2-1,CASSMEGFGYNEQFF
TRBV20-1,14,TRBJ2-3,CSARVNDGTDTQYF
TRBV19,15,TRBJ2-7,CASSPAGAGGYEQYF
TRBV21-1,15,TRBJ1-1,CASSKRTRVSTEAFF
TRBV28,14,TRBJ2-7,CASSSYGPGDEQYF
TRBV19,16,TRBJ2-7,CASSMSATSGTYEQYF
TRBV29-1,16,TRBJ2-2,CSAPVTSGGATGELFF
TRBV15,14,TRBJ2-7,CATSREQDSYEQYF
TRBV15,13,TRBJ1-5,CATSRHSGQPQHF
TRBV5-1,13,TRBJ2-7,CASSFGTAYEQYF
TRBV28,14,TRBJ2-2,CASSLLANTGELFF